The 8 T cell receptor beta chains reported below all come from one sample, sequenced in a study of T cell repertoires in cytomegalovirus infection (dated by TCRdb to between 2018 and 2020). The sequencing machine was an Illumina HiSeq 1500. Clones were called with MiXCR by TCRdb after fastp trimmed the public reads at Q25, and only in-frame beta chains were retained. Rows with one shared CDR3 protein collapse into an entry with the most common genes and DNA. This sample has almost 300,000 distinct CDR3 sequences in its table, and approximately 8.9% of those were observed once. More than 2.5% of the sample is held by the ten biggest clonotypes. The sequenced sample was PBMCs. The receptors derive from a human donor in good health (CMV status not recorded). Some clones in this sample may be carry-over from other donors' samples.

Only one count was recorded for this clonotype. This chain connects TRBV7-9 to TRBJ2-6; D perhaps matches TRBD1 (6 bases). Germline-derived CDR1 and CDR2 are SEHNR and FQNEAQ (reference sequence). Between the trimmed V and J ends, which lost 1 base and 0 bases, there was a span of 10 bases. The CDR3 contains 17 residues. The CDR3 reads CASSLGGGRSGANVLTF. The CDR3 coding sequence is TGTGCCAGCAGCTTAGGAGGGGGACGCTCTGGGGCCAACGTCCTGACTTTC.

The genes are TRBV29-1 and TRBJ2-5, with TRBD1 identical over 11 bases. V trimming: 8 bases; J trimming: 6 bases; junction bases outside the gene matches: 11. In germline, CDR1 is SQVTM, CDR2 ANQGSEA. There are 14 residues in the CDR3. CDR3 in DNA: TGCAGCTATCATAGAGGGACAGGGGGAAAGACCCAGTACTTC. It codes for CSYHRGTGGKTQYF.

This clonotype was counted ten times or more. The chain has TRBV5-5 and TRBJ2-3; D gene unclear. CDR3 size: 15 residues. CDR1 is SGHKS, CDR2 YYEKEE, per germline (reference sequence). With 6 bases removed from V and 0 bases from J, the gap between germline ends came to 14 bases. CDR3 protein: CASKSELQSTDTQYF. The CDR3 DNA reads TGTGCCAGCAAATCAGAGCTCCAAAGCACAGATACGCAGTATTTT.

In its sample, this clonotype was seen a few times. The chain has TRBV5-1 and TRBJ1-1, with 7 bases lining up with TRBD1. The CDR3 length is 15 residues. The junction had 10 bases not matched to a gene; V was cut back by 1 base and J by 7 bases. Looked up from germline, CDR1 is SGHRS and CDR2 is YFSETQ. CDR3 bases: TGCGCCAGCAGCTTGACGACAGGGATGGGGGTTGAAGCTTTCTTT. As protein: CASSLTTGMGVEAFF.

This clonotype was counted between two and nine times. The chain employs TRBV29-1 and TRBJ1-2; 11 bases match TRBD1. Germline CDR1 is SQVTM and CDR2 is ANQGSEA. The ends lost 1 base at V and 4 bases at J; junction bases unmatched: 8. The CDR3 runs 16 residues. CDR3 DNA sequence: TGCAGCGTTGAAGGTGGACAGGGGGCGCGGGGCTATGGCTACACCTTC. Translation gives CSVEGGQGARGYGYTF.

This clonotype came up many times. The V call is TRBV7-8, the J call TRBJ2-1, with D perhaps TRBD2 (7 bases). Trimming took off 7 bases at V and 2 bases at J, with 15 bases between the two ends. CDR1 and CDR2 (germline): SGHVS, FQNEAQ. The CDR3 totals 15 residues. CDR3 sequence reads: CASTTAGAPYNEQFF. The DNA for the CDR3 is TGTGCCAGCACTACTGCGGGGGCACCCTACAATGAGCAGTTCTTC.

In its sample, this clonotype was seen many times. CDR3 DNA sequence: TGTGCCAGCAGGCCGGACTCCGATCGCAATCAGCCCCAGCATTTT. The encoded protein is CASRPDSDRNQPQHF. V usage is TRBV12-3 or TRBV12-4 and J usage is TRBJ1-5; D ambiguous. CDR3 length: 15 amino acids. Trimming shortened V by 6 bases and J by 2 bases, and 14 bases separated the two germline ends.

V is TRBV6-2 or TRBV6-3 and J is TRBJ1-5; 7 nucleotides align to TRBD1. Germline V gives CDR1 MNHEY, CDR2 SVGEGT. This CDR3 is built from 15 residues. Trimming at V came to 2 bases and at J to 3 bases, leaving 4 bases not matched to a gene. Here the CDR3 reads CASSYPGGPNQPQHF. CDR3 nucleotides: TGTGCCAGCAGTTACCCAGGGGGTCCCAATCAGCCCCAGCATTTT.